Listed below are T cell receptor beta chains from one sample, sequenced in a study of identical twins. Using its own MiXCR run on the 5' RACE reads, TCRdb lists one record per CDR3 protein. The data contain about 520,000 distinct CDR3 sequences, around 20% of them singletons. The sample also formed part of further work on T cells expressing NK-cell markers.

The material sequenced was CD4+ T cells sorted from blood. The receptors derive from a woman aged 18-29 years in good health. CDR3s include the opening cysteine and the closing phenylalanine or tryptophan. Fields, in order: J gene, D gene, V gene, clone size, CDR3 DNA, CDR3 protein. D genes are given only for firm matches. Where a row states a size, it is once, few, many or the class of an expanded clone; other rows omit it.

TRBJ2-7,-,TRBV7-2,-,TGTGCCAGCAGCTCCCAACCTACAGGACTCCGGGACGAGCAGTACTTC,CASSSQPTGLRDEQYF
TRBJ2-3,TRBD2,TRBV20-1,-,TGCAGTGGACAAGGGCGGGGGGATACGCAGTATTTT,CSGQGRGDTQYF
TRBJ2-7,TRBD2,TRBV20-1,few,TGCTCATGCAGGCGGGGGACCCGGGGCTACTACGAGCAGTACTTC,CSCRRGTRGYYEQYF
TRBJ2-5,-,TRBV7-2,-,TGTGCCAGCCTGACAGTAATCCAAGAGACCCAGTACTTC,CASLTVIQETQYF
TRBJ2-7,-,TRBV9,-,TGTGCCAGCAGCGTAGGGGTGGGGGAGCAGTACTTC,CASSVGVGEQYF
TRBJ1-2,-,TRBV5-1,-,TGCGCCAGCAGCGTGGACGGTACAAACTATGGCTACACCTTC,CASSVDGTNYGYTF
TRBJ2-7,-,TRBV6-1,few,TGTGCCAGCAGCCCCAGTTTGTCCTACGAGCAGTACTTC,CASSPSLSYEQYF
TRBJ2-7,-,TRBV7-2,-,TGTGCCAGCAGCTTGGACTCGGCGGTCTCCTACGAGCAGTACTTC,CASSLDSAVSYEQYF
TRBJ2-5,TRBD2,TRBV27,few,TGTGCCAGCAGTTTAATTAGCGGGGGAGAAGAGACCCAGTACTTC,CASSLISGGEETQYF
TRBJ2-7,-,TRBV7-9,few,TGTGCCAGCAGCTTAGAAGTTTACGAGCAGTACTTC,CASSLEVYEQYF
TRBJ2-7,TRBD2,TRBV12-3/TRBV12-4,-,TGTGCCAGCAGAAGCGGGAGGGCCACGTCCTACGAGCAGTACTTC,CASRSGRATSYEQYF
TRBJ1-6,-,TRBV14,once,TGTGCCAGCAGCCAAGGGATCTATTCACCCCTCCACTTT,CASSQGIYSPLHF
TRBJ2-7,TRBD1,TRBV12-3/TRBV12-4,-,TGTGCCAGCAGCGACCCGGGACAGGGGTTTTACGAGCAGTACTTC,CASSDPGQGFYEQYF
TRBJ2-1,-,TRBV12-3/TRBV12-4,-,TGTGCCTGCCGGGGCCGACCGTCCTACAATGAGCAGTTCTTC,CACRGRPSYNEQFF
TRBJ2-4,-,TRBV7-2,-,TGTGCCAGCAGCTTAAGTTCTTCAGGGGGGGCGAAAAACATTCAGTACTTC,CASSLSSSGGAKNIQYF
TRBJ2-7,-,TRBV7-2,few,TGTGCCAGCAGCTTAGCTCTTGACACAGGATCGCAGTACTTC,CASSLALDTGSQYF
TRBJ2-7,-,TRBV5-1,few,TGCGCCAGCAGAGAGGTTGACGAGCAGTACTTC,CASREVDEQYF
TRBJ2-3,-,TRBV4-3,-,TGCGCCAGCAGCCAAGCGGGAGCCAGCACAGATACGCAGTATTTT,CASSQAGASTDTQYF
TRBJ1-1,TRBD1,TRBV10-3,few,TGTGCCATCAGTGAGTCTACAGGGGGCATGGACACTGAAGCTTTCTTT,CAISESTGGMDTEAFF
TRBJ2-1,-,TRBV7-2,-,TGTGCCAGCAGCTTAGATCCCTGGCGGCGGAATGAGCAGTTCTTC,CASSLDPWRRNEQFF
TRBJ2-2,-,TRBV7-3,few,TGTGCCAGCAGCTTCCAAACAAACACCGGGGAGCTGTTTTTT,CASSFQTNTGELFF
TRBJ2-3,-,TRBV12-3/TRBV12-4,many,TGTGCCAGCACTCCTGGGGAGTTCACAGATACGCAGTATTTT,CASTPGEFTDTQYF
TRBJ1-1,-,TRBV20-1,-,TGCAGATCTAATACTAACACTGAAGCTTTCTTT,CRSNTNTEAFF
TRBJ2-3,-,TRBV7-6,few,TGTGCCAGCAGCCCCTACCCTAGCACAGATACGCAGTATTTT,CASSPYPSTDTQYF